This TCR beta chain derives from a study of cytotoxic CD8 clonotypes in ibrutinib-treated CLL. CDR3 length equals 17 residues. The V and J ends lost 0 bases and 5 bases, in that order; junction bases with no gene match: 10. Germline values: CDR1 WSHSY, CDR2 SAAADI. The assay was immunoSEQ multiplex PCR, and TCRdb's table has in-frame clones only and misses some. Of 160,000 or so clones listed, 81% are singletons. Specimen: PBMCs, collected after 12 months of ibrutinib treatment. The receptor was derived from a human donor with chronic lymphocytic leukemia. This chain links TRBV10-2 with TRBJ2-5, with TRBD2 matching over 9 bases. The CDR3, as DNA: TGCGCCAGCAGTGAGTCGGCGGGGGGGCCCTCAGGGGAGACCCAGTACTTC. This gives the protein CASSESAGGPSGETQYF.